What follows is one T cell receptor (beta chain) and its context. V lost 6 bases and J lost 8; bases outside the gene matches: 9. Germline-derived CDR1 and CDR2 are SEHNR and FQNEAQ (reference sequence). The CDR3 is 16 residues long. These data originate in a study of blood T cell repertoires in COVID-19. Generated by immunoSEQ multiplex PCR, the TCRdb table keeps only in-frame clones and is missing some. Among fewer than 300,000 clones, 88% were seen once, and the ten largest hold 0.65% to 0.95%. The material sequenced was peripheral blood. The rearrangement links TRBV7-9 to TRBJ2-2, with 13 bases identical to TRBD2. This TCR was recovered from a woman aged 30 to 39 with acute or convalescent COVID-19. The CDR3 DNA is TGTGCCAGCAGTTCGACTAGCGGGAGGTTTTTGGGGGAGCTGTTTTTT. Translating it yields CASSSTSGRFLGELFF.